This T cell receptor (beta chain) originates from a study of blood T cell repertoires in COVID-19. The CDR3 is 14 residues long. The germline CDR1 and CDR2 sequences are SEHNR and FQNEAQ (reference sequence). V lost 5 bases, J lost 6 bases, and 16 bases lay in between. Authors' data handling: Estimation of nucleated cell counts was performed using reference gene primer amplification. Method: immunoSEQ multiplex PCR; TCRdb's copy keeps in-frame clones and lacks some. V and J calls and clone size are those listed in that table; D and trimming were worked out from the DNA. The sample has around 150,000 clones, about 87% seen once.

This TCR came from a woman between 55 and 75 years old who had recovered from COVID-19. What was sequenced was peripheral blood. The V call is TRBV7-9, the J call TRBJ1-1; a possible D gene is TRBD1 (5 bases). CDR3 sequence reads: CASSPLGGNAEAFF. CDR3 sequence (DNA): TGTGCCAGCAGCCCCCTCGGGGGAAACGCTGAAGCTTTCTTT.